These 27 T cell receptor beta chains were sequenced from one sample in a study of shared clonotypes between healthy human individuals. Sequencing was performed with immunoSEQ multiplex PCR; in TCRdb, only in-frame clones are kept and a portion is missing. The sample includes approximately 500,000 clones, approximately 82% of them seen just once. Material for sequencing was PBMCs. Receptors originate from a woman between 40 and 50 years old in good health. Some clones in this sample may be carry-over from other donors' samples.

The CDR3 bases are TGTGCCAGCAGCTTAAGTAGTCCCTACGAGCAGTACTTC. Its protein is CASSLSSPYEQYF. V is TRBV7-8 and J is TRBJ2-7; no clear D gene. The CDR3 runs to 13 residues. V gave up 2 bases and J gave up 2 bases, with 7 bases separating them. Germline V lookup: CDR1 SGHVS, CDR2 FQNEAQ. The full variable domain, with the rest looked up from reference TRBV7-8 and TRBJ2-7, is GAGVSQSPRYKVAKRGQDVALRCDPISGHVSLFWYQQALGQGPEFLTYFQNEAQLDKSGLPSDRFFAERPEGSVSTLKIQRTQQEDSAVYLCASSLSSPYEQYFGPGTRLTVT.

The DNA for the CDR3 is TGTGCCAGCAGCTTGGATGGGACAGGGTATGGGGAGCAGTACTTC. Translating gives CASSLDGTGYGEQYF. The V and J genes are TRBV5-4 and TRBJ2-7, with 9 bases matching TRBD1. The CDR3 is 15 residues long. Per the germline V gene, CDR1 is SGHNT and CDR2 is YYREEE (reference sequence). V lost 0 bases, J lost 7 bases, and 8 bases stayed unmatched.

The sample holds one count of this clone. This chain links TRBV5-1 with TRBJ1-2; D is perhaps TRBD1 (6 bases). The germline V gene has CDR1 SGHRS and CDR2 YFSETQ. This CDR3 region has 14 residues. Trimming took off 5 bases at V and 5 bases at J, with 16 bases between the two ends. CDR3 loop: CASRTTGSPYGYTF. CDR3 DNA sequence: TGCGCCAGCAGAACTACAGGGTCTCCTTATGGCTACACCTTC.

In its sample, this clone was seen a few times. V usage is TRBV5-6 and J usage is TRBJ2-7; tentative D call: TRBD1 (6 bases). The germline V gene has CDR1 SGHDT and CDR2 YYEEEE. This CDR3 region has 17 residues. V gave up 4 bases and J gave up 2 bases, with 22 bases separating them. The CDR3 region has the DNA TGTGCCAGCAGCCTGGTGGTTCTGACACAGGGAACCTACGAGCAGTACTTC. This encodes CASSLVVLTQGTYEQYF.

The genes are TRBV4-2 and TRBJ2-3, with D perhaps TRBD1 or TRBD2 (5 bases each). Trimming pared 5 bases from V and 4 bases from J, leaving 19 bases between. Germline assignment: CDR1 LGHNA and CDR2 YNFKEQ. The CDR3 is made up of 16 amino acids. The chain's CDR3 is CASSARGRLGPDTQYF. CDR3 bases: TGTGCCAGCAGCGCCCGGGGCCGATTGGGCCCAGATACGCAGTATTTT.

Here the CDR3 reads CASSLGPLGYEQYF. CDR3 bases: TGCGCCAGCAGCTTAGGCCCACTCGGTTACGAGCAGTACTTC. The V and J genes are TRBV5-1 and TRBJ2-7; D not resolved. The germline gives CDR1 SGHRS, CDR2 YFSETQ. The CDR3 has 14 amino acids. V was trimmed by 2 bases and J by 4 bases, leaving 13 bases between them.

The chain employs TRBV10-3 and TRBJ1-2; 8 bases fit TRBD1. This CDR3 comprises 12 residues. The V gene's germline CDR1 is ENHRY and CDR2 SYGVKD. After removal of 8 bases from V and 7 bases from J, the junction contained 6 bases not matched to a gene. In DNA form, the CDR3 reads TGTGCCATCGGGTCAGGGGGCTTTGGCTACACCTTC. It translates to CAIGSGGFGYTF.

The chain is built from TRBV29-1 and TRBJ2-5, with D hard to call. TRBJ2-7 explains the end of the DNA better; the J call may be wrong. CDR3 length: 12 residues. Germline CDR1 reads SQVTM; CDR2 reads ANQGSEA. CDR3 residues: CSVVSDGYEQYF. The CDR3 DNA follows: TGCAGCGTTGTATCGGACGGCTACGAGCAGTACTTC.

This chain joins TRBV6-1 and TRBJ1-5, with a weak D call TRBD1 (6 bases). This CDR3 region has 14 residues. The V gene lost 4 bases and the J gene lost 3 bases, with 10 bases spanning the gap. CDR1 is MNHNS and CDR2 is SASEGT in the germline V gene. CDR3 DNA: TGTGCCAGCAGTGTCACAGGGTACAATCAGCCCCAGCATTTT. This codes for CASSVTGYNQPQHF.

The rearrangement joins TRBV6-5 to TRBJ2-2; TRBD1 matches 7 bases. Germline V gives CDR1 MNHEY, CDR2 SVGAGI. This CDR3 region has 15 residues. V gave up 7 bases and J gave up 4 bases; unmatched junction bases: 9. CDR3 amino acids: CASIQEGAGTGELFF. The CDR3 bases are TGTGCCAGCATCCAAGAGGGGGCGGGCACCGGGGAGCTGTTTTTT.

This rearrangement joins TRBV5-5 to TRBJ2-2; 7 nucleotides align to TRBD2. CDR3 length: 14 residues. With 0 bases clipped from V and 5 bases from J, the junction kept 1 base outside the gene matches. Germline-derived CDR1 and CDR2 are SGHKS and YYEKEE (reference sequence). The CDR3 protein is CASSLDGRTGELFF. Written as DNA, the CDR3 is TGTGCCAGCAGCTTGGACGGGAGGACCGGGGAGCTGTTTTTT.

This chain links TRBV28 with TRBJ1-4; 7 positions match TRBD1. After removal of 7 bases from V and 5 bases from J, the junction contained 7 bases not matched to a gene. CDR3 length: 14 residues. Germline CDR1 MDHEN, CDR2 SYDVKM. The CDR3 DNA reads TGTGCCAGCATCCAGGGGGGGCCCAATGAAAAACTGTTTTTT. Protein product: CASIQGGPNEKLFF.

The chain couples TRBV27 to TRBJ2-3, with TRBD1 identical over 7 bases. This CDR3 region has 18 residues. V shed 4 bases, J shed 5 bases, and the junction held 18 bases outside the gene matches. Germline CDR1 and CDR2: MNHEY and SMNVEV (reference sequence). CDR3 sequence reads: CASSSPGRGSRSGDTQYF. The DNA for the CDR3 is TGTGCCAGCAGTTCCCCTGGCAGGGGGTCTCGTTCTGGAGATACGCAGTATTTT.

Notes on this clone: Different DNA sequences within this sample yield the same CDR3. The rearrangement uses TRBV5-1 and TRBJ2-5, with TRBD2 matching over 8 bases. V lost 0 bases and J lost 2; bases outside the gene matches: 3. The CDR3 has 15 residues. The germline V gene encodes CDR1 SGHRS and CDR2 YFSETQ. For the CDR3, the DNA is TGCGCCAGCAGCTTGGCGGGGGGGGTACAAGAGACCCAGTACTTC. Residues: CASSLAGGVQETQYF.

The rearrangement links TRBV28 to TRBJ1-2; 12 nucleotides line up with TRBD1. The CDR3 runs 13 residues. In germline, CDR1 is MDHEN, CDR2 SYDVKM. With 10 bases clipped from V and 8 bases from J, the junction kept 8 bases outside the gene matches. CDR3 nucleotides: TGTGCCATGGGGGGACAGGGGGCGCGGGGCTACACCTTC. This translates into CAMGGQGARGYTF.

V gene TRBV2 combines with J gene TRBJ1-5; TRBD1 aligns across 7 bases. V shed 6 bases, J shed 5 bases, and the junction held 7 bases outside the gene matches. The germline gives CDR1 SNHLY, CDR2 FYNNEI. The length of the CDR3 is 14 residues. The CDR3 bases are TGTGCCAGCAGATTTACAGGGGTGGATCAGCCCCAGCATTTT. Encoded protein: CASRFTGVDQPQHF. Full variable domain (outside the CDR3, taken from reference TRBV2 and TRBJ1-5): EPEVTQTPSHQVTQMGQEVILRCVPISNHLYFYWYRQILGQKVEFLVSFYNNEISEKSEIFDDQFSVERPDGSNFTLKIRSTKLEDSAMYFCASRFTGVDQPQHFGDGTRLSIL.

This clone was detected a few times. J is TRBJ2-1 and V is TRBV4-2, with 8 bases that match TRBD2. Germline V lookup: CDR1 LGHNA, CDR2 YNFKEQ. With 4 bases clipped from V and 0 bases from J, the junction kept 5 bases outside the gene matches. This CDR3 has 16 residues. The CDR3 protein is CASSRELAASYNEQFF. The CDR3 DNA sequence: TGTGCCAGCAGCCGGGAACTAGCGGCCTCCTACAATGAGCAGTTCTTC.

CDR3 in DNA: TGCGCCAGCAGCCAAGATAGGACCCATAATGAAAAACTGTTTTTT. Protein sequence: CASSQDRTHNEKLFF. The V call is TRBV4-1, the J call TRBJ1-4; D unclear. Germline V lookup: CDR1 MGHRA, CDR2 YSYEKL. V was shortened by 0 bases and J by 4 bases, with 9 bases between the two germline ends. The CDR3 extends over 15 amino acids.

A single count supports this clone. The chain uses TRBV11-2 and TRBJ2-5; 8 bases agree with TRBD1. The trim removed 5 bases at V and 5 bases at J, leaving 10 bases unmatched. This CDR3 has 15 residues. The germline CDR1 and CDR2 sequences are SGHAT and FQNNGV. CDR3 loop: CASSTWTGPRETQYF. The CDR3 DNA sequence: TGTGCCAGCAGCACGTGGACAGGGCCTAGGGAGACCCAGTACTTC.

This clone appeared once. The chain recombines TRBV7-2 with TRBJ2-5; no reliable D call. Trimming cost V 5 bases and J 0 bases, with 16 bases left between them. CDR1 and CDR2 (germline): SGHTA, FQGNSA. The CDR3 covers 16 residues. CDR3 in amino acids: CASSPLASRNQETQYF. Written as DNA, the CDR3 is TGTGCCAGCAGCCCCCTGGCCAGCAGGAACCAAGAGACCCAGTACTTC.

The chain combines TRBV7-2 with TRBJ2-3, with D possibly matching TRBD2 (6 bases). The V gene's germline CDR1 is SGHTA and CDR2 FQGNSA. Trimming removed 5 bases from V and 0 bases from J, with 12 bases in between. This CDR3 has 15 residues. The CDR3 DNA reads as TGTGCCAGCAGCAATCGACTAGGGAGCACAGATACGCAGTATTTT. This translates into CASSNRLGSTDTQYF.

CDR3 sequence reads: CATTGPSYNEQFF. In nucleotides, the CDR3 is TGTGCCACTACAGGGCCCTCCTACAATGAGCAGTTCTTC. The chain joins TRBV6-6 to TRBJ2-1, with a weak D call TRBD1 (6 bases). Trimming pared 10 bases from V and 0 bases from J, leaving 10 bases between. CDR1 MNHNY and CDR2 SVGAGI come from the germline V gene (reference sequence). The CDR3 runs 13 residues.

As for this clone: A much larger clone lies a single base off, so this may be a read error. V is TRBV10-3 and J is TRBJ1-1; D might be TRBD1 (5 bases). This CDR3 is built from 17 residues. Germline CDR1 and CDR2: ENHRY and SYGVKD. CDR3 loop: CAISDPGVNPLGTEASF. CDR3 coding DNA: TGTGCCATCAGTGACCCCGGGGTCAACCCTTTAGGGACTGAAGCTTCCTTT.

The table lists this clone with a few counts. A junction boundary mismatches the germline segment, possibly from a read error. The chain combines TRBV15 with TRBJ2-6, with D possibly TRBD2 on 5 matching bases. CDR1 is LNHNV, CDR2 YYDKDF, per germline (reference sequence). CDR3 length: 14 amino acids. CDR3 nucleotides: TGTGCCACCAGCGGAGAACTAGATTCAGACGTCCTGACTTTC. It codes for CATSGELDSDVLTF.

This chain links TRBV5-1 with TRBJ1-1, with D tentatively TRBD1 (5 bases). The germline gives CDR1 SGHRS, CDR2 YFSETQ. This CDR3 is built from 13 residues. V lost 5 bases, J lost 3 bases, and 11 bases lay in between. This CDR3 is CASRAQGDTEAFF. The CDR3 bases are TGCGCCAGCAGGGCCCAAGGGGACACTGAAGCTTTCTTT.

The CDR3 DNA reads TGCGCCAGCAGCTCCCACGTTCAAGCAGATACGCAGTATTTT. Protein sequence: CASSSHVQADTQYF. The chain couples TRBV5-1 to TRBJ2-3; no clear D gene. CDR1 and CDR2 (germline): SGHRS, YFSETQ. This CDR3 region has 14 residues. V was shortened by 3 bases and J by 4 bases, with 12 bases between the two germline ends.

V gene TRBV7-2 combines with J gene TRBJ2-1, with D uncertain. Trimming left V 8 bases short and J 0 bases short, with 8 bases between. The germline gives CDR1 SGHTA, CDR2 FQGNSA. The CDR3 spans 13 residues. The CDR3 region has the DNA TGTGCCAGCCTCAAGAGCTCCTACAATGAGCAGTTCTTC. Translating gives CASLKSSYNEQFF.